This is a list of T cell receptor beta chains from one sample in a study of blood T cell repertoires in COVID-19. Some clones are missing from TCRdb's copy, which holds only in-frame ones; the method was immunoSEQ multiplex PCR. The sample holds around 140,000 clones, 75% to 90% seen once. The sequencing sample was made of peripheral blood. The receptors shown here come from a man in his forties or fifties with active or convalescent COVID-19. Both conserved end residues are part of each CDR3. The order of the fields is D gene, CDR3 length, clone size, V gene, J gene, CDR3 protein, CDR3 DNA. D genes are given only for firm matches. Clone size is given for some rows only: seen once, a few or many times, or a class if the clone is expanded.

D: TRBD2
length: 18
size: once
V: TRBV19
J: TRBJ2-3
CDR3: CASSHSRGGGISTDTQYF
DNA: TGTGCCAGTAGTCACAGTCGCGGGGGGGGAATCAGCACAGATACGCAGTATTTT

D: NA
length: 13
size: NA
V: TRBV27
J: TRBJ2-7
CDR3: CASSLRLGYEQYF
DNA: TGTGCCAGCAGTCTGAGACTAGGGTACGAGCAGTACTTC

D: NA
length: 15
size: few
V: TRBV10-1
J: TRBJ1-4
CDR3: CASSDPRTGNEKLFF
DNA: TGCGCCAGCAGTGACCCCCGAACCGGTAATGAAAAACTGTTTTTT

D: NA
length: 15
size: NA
V: TRBV27
J: TRBJ1-4
CDR3: CASSVRQATNEKLFF
DNA: TGTGCCAGCAGTGTTAGACAGGCAACTAATGAAAAACTGTTTTTT

D: NA
length: 14
size: NA
V: TRBV29-1
J: TRBJ2-5
CDR3: CSVERVSAQETQYF
DNA: TGCAGCGTTGAGAGGGTTTCAGCACAAGAGACCCAGTACTTC

D: NA
length: 13
size: NA
V: TRBV12-3/TRBV12-4
J: TRBJ1-5
CDR3: CASSLALREPQHF
DNA: TGTGCCAGCAGTTTAGCGCTCAGGGAGCCCCAGCATTTT

D: NA
length: 14
size: NA
V: TRBV28
J: TRBJ2-7
CDR3: CASSSPGQSYEQYF
DNA: TGTGCCAGCAGTTCCCCAGGGCAATCCTACGAGCAGTACTTC

D: NA
length: 14
size: NA
V: TRBV15
J: TRBJ2-5
CDR3: CATSRGPNQETQYF
DNA: TGTGCCACCAGCCGGGGTCCAAACCAAGAGACCCAGTACTTC

D: NA
length: 14
size: NA
V: TRBV7-9
J: TRBJ1-5
CDR3: CASSLEQPYQPQHF
DNA: TGTGCCAGCAGCTTAGAACAGCCCTATCAGCCCCAGCATTTT

D: NA
length: 14
size: NA
V: TRBV11-2
J: TRBJ2-7
CDR3: CASSLVVLASEQYF
DNA: TGTGCCAGCAGCTTAGTAGTTTTAGCTTCCGAGCAGTACTTC

D: NA
length: 14
size: NA
V: TRBV5-1
J: TRBJ1-2
CDR3: CASSPGGRNYGYTF
DNA: TGCGCCAGCAGCCCCGGCGGGAGAAACTATGGCTACACCTTC

D: TRBD1
length: 12
size: once
V: TRBV27
J: TRBJ2-1
CDR3: CASSDRGNEQFF
DNA: TGTGCCAGCTCCGACAGGGGCAATGAGCAGTTCTTC

D: NA
length: 13
size: NA
V: TRBV11-1
J: TRBJ2-5
CDR3: CASSLGLEETQYF
DNA: TGTGCCAGCAGCTTGGGACTTGAAGAGACCCAGTACTTC

D: NA
length: 14
size: NA
V: TRBV2
J: TRBJ2-2
CDR3: CASRAGLGIGELFF
DNA: TGTGCCAGCAGGGCAGGGTTGGGGATCGGGGAGCTGTTTTTT

D: NA
length: 15
size: NA
V: TRBV9
J: TRBJ2-2
CDR3: CASSVVRGGTGELFF
DNA: TGTGCCAGCAGCGTAGTGCGAGGGGGCACCGGGGAGCTGTTTTTT

D: TRBD2
length: 14
size: once
V: TRBV19
J: TRBJ2-7
CDR3: CASKAGGLSYEQYF
DNA: TGTGCCAGTAAGGCGGGGGGGCTCTCCTACGAGCAGTACTTC

D: TRBD1
length: 15
size: NA
V: TRBV14
J: TRBJ1-1
CDR3: CASSQDPGGRTEAFF
DNA: TGTGCCAGCAGCCAAGATCCAGGGGGGAGGACTGAAGCTTTCTTT

D: NA
length: 13
size: NA
V: TRBV24-1
J: TRBJ1-3
CDR3: CARLSHSGNTIYF
DNA: TGTGCCAGGCTGTCTCACTCTGGAAACACCATATATTTT

D: NA
length: 17
size: few
V: TRBV4-1
J: TRBJ2-7
CDR3: CASSQDYPGGQLYEQYF
DNA: TGCGCCAGCAGCCAAGATTATCCGGGAGGACAGCTCTACGAGCAGTACTTC

D: NA
length: 16
size: NA
V: TRBV4-2
J: TRBJ2-1
CDR3: CASSQEGGVSFNEQFF
DNA: TGTGCCAGCAGCCAAGAGGGCGGGGTAAGCTTCAATGAGCAGTTCTTC

D: NA
length: 13
size: NA
V: TRBV27
J: TRBJ1-6
CDR3: CASGWQVGSPLHF
DNA: TGTGCCAGCGGGTGGCAGGTGGGTTCACCCCTCCACTTT

D: TRBD1
length: 14
size: once
V: TRBV5-1
J: TRBJ2-7
CDR3: CASSSGTGFYEQYF
DNA: TGCGCCAGCAGCTCCGGGACAGGGTTTTACGAGCAGTACTTC

D: NA
length: 12
size: NA
V: TRBV12-3/TRBV12-4
J: TRBJ1-1
CDR3: CVSSHTGTEAFF
DNA: TGTGTCAGCAGTCATACAGGGACTGAAGCTTTCTTT

D: TRBD2
length: 20
size: NA
V: TRBV3-1/TRBV3-2
J: TRBJ2-6
CDR3: CASSAPGLAGATSGANVLTF
DNA: TGTGCCAGCAGCGCGCCGGGACTAGCGGGGGCCACCTCTGGGGCCAACGTCCTGACTTTC

D: NA
length: 14
size: NA
V: TRBV29-1
J: TRBJ2-2
CDR3: CSVVVRSNTGELFF
DNA: TGCAGCGTTGTTGTCAGGTCGAACACCGGGGAGCTGTTTTTT

D: TRBD2
length: 13
size: NA
V: TRBV28
J: TRBJ2-7
CDR3: CATTSGQTYEQYF
DNA: TGTGCCACCACTAGCGGACAAACCTACGAGCAGTACTTC